This T cell receptor beta chain was identified during a study of beta chain features in type 1 diabetes. Overall study context: Regarding age, gender and cell yields, patients proved similar to healthy donors.

V was clipped by 4 bases and J by 6 bases, with 20 bases between them. The CDR3 is 16 residues long. Germline V gene lookup returns CDR1 SGHDN and CDR2 FVKESK. General observations from the study: Type 1 diabetes patients had fewer VDJ junction insertions and more deletions.

The whole isolated RNA underwent reverse transcription, so sequencing captured expressed TCRB transcripts. Libraries were prepared by immunoSEQ multiplex PCR; TCRdb keeps only in-frame clonotypes and omits some of them. This sample has just over 450,000 clones; 30% occur once, and the top ten carry 0.05% to 0.07%. Every single donor gave one heparinised blood draw, and these averaged about 120 mL. CD4+ naive, central memory, regulatory and stem cell-like memory cells were sorted via CD45RO/CCR7/CD25/CD127/CD95/CD27. On this clone itself: The target antigen is unknown.

The receptor was isolated from a man aged 18 to 35 in good health. V is TRBV14 and J is TRBJ2-3; D could derive from TRBD1 or TRBD2 (5 bases each). Sequences were obtained from naive CD4+ T cells from blood. Written as DNA, the CDR3 is TGTGCCAGCAGCCTATGGGGGAGTATGGTCGCGGATACGCAGTATTTT. This sequence encodes CASSLWGSMVADTQYF. The entire variable domain, with the rest obtained from reference TRBV14 and TRBJ2-3, is as follows: EAGVTQFPSHSVIEKGQTVTLRCDPISGHDNLYWYRRVMGKEIKFLLHFVKESKQDESGMPNNRFLAERTGGTYSTLKVQPAELEDSGVYFCASSLWGSMVADTQYFGPGTRLTVL.